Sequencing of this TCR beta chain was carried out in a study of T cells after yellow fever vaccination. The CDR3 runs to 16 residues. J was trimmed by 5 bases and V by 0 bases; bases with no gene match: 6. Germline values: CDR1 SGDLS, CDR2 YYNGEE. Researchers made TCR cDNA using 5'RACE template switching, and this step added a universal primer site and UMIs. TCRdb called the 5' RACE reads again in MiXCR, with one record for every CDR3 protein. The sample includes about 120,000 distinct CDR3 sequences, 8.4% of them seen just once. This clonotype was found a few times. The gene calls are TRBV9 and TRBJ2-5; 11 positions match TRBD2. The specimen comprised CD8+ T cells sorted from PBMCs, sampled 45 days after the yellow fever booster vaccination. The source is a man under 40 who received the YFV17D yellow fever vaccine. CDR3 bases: TGTGCCAGCAGCGTAGAGGGGACTAGCGGCGGCGAGACCCAGTACTTC. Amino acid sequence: CASSVEGTSGGETQYF. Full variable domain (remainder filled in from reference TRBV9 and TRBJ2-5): DSGVTQTPKHLITATGQRVTLRCSPRSGDLSVYWYQQSLDQGLQFLIQYYNGEERAKGNILERFSAQQFPDLHSELNLSSLELGDSALYFCASSVEGTSGGETQYFGPGTRLLVL.